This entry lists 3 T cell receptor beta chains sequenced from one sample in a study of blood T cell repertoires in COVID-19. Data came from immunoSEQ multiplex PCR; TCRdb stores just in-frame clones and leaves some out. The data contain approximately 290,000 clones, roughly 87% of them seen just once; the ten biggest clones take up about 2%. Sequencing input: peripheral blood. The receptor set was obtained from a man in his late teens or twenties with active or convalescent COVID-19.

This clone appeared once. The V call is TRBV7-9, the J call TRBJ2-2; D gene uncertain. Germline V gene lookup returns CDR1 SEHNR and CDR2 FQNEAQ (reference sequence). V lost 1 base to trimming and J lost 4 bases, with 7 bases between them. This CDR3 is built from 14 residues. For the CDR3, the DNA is TGTGCCAGCAGCTTAGAAACAGCCACCGGGGAGCTGTTTTTT. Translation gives CASSLETATGELFF.

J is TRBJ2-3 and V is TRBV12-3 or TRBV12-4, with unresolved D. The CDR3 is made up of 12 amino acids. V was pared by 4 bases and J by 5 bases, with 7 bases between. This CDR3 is CASSWSGDTQYF. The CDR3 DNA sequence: TGTGCCAGCAGTTGGTCGGGAGATACGCAGTATTTT.

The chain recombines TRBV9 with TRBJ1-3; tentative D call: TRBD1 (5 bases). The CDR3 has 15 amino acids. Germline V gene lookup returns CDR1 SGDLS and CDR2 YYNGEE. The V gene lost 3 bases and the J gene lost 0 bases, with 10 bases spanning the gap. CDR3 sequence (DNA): TGTGCCAGCAGCGAGGGGCTCCTCTCTGGAAACACCATATATTTT. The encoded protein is CASSEGLLSGNTIYF.